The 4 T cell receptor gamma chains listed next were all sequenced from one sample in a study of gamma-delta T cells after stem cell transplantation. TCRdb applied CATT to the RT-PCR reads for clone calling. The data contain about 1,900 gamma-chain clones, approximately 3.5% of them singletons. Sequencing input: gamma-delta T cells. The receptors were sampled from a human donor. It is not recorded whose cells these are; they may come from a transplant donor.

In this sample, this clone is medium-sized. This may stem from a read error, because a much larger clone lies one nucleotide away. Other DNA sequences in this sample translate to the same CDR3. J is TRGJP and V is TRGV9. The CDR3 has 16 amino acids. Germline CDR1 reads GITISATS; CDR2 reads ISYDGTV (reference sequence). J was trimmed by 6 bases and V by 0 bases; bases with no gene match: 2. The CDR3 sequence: CALWEVRELGKKIKVF. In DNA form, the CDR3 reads TGTGCCTTGTGGGAGGTGAGAGAGTTGGGCAAAAAAATCAAGGTATTT.

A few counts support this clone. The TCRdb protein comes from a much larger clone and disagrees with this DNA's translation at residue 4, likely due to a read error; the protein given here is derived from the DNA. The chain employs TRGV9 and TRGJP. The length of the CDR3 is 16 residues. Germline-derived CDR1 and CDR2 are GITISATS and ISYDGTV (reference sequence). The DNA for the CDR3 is TGTGCCTTGCGGGAGGTGGTTGAGTTGGGCAAAAAAATCAAGGTATTT. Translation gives CALREVVELGKKIKVF.

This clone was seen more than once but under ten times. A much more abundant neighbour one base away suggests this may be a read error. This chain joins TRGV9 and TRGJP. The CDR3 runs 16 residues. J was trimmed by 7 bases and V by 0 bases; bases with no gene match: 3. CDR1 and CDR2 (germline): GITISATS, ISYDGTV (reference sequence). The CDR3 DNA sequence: TGTGCCTTGTGGGAGGTGTATGAGTTGGGCAAAAAAATCAAGGTATTT. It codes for CALWEVYELGKKIKVF.

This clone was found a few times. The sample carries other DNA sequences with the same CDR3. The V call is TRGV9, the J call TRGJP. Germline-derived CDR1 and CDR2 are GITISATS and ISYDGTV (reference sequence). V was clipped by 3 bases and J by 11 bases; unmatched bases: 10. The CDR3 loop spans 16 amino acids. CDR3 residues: CALWEPGELGKKIKVF. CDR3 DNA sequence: TGTGCCTTGTGGGAGCCTGGGGAGCTGGGCAAAAAAATCAAGGTATTT.